A single sample is the source of the 20 T cell receptor beta chains below, sequenced in a study of blood T cells in healthy people across ages. The use of a sample-barcoded 5' primer and a J-beta primer mix characterized a second PCR of roughly 6 to 11 cycles. TCRdb reprocessed the 5' RACE reads via MiXCR and lists one record per CDR3 protein. The data contain approximately 960,000 distinct CDR3 sequences, 25% to 30% of them singletons. This sample also belongs to another study, concerning T cells of mothers and their children.

What was sequenced was blood. These TCRs come from a woman aged 35 to 49 in good health.

The rearrangement uses TRBV20-1 and TRBJ2-7, with 8 nucleotides matching TRBD1. After removal of 0 bases from V and 1 base from J, the junction contained 14 bases not matched to a gene. The V gene's germline CDR1 is DFQATT and CDR2 SNEGSKA (reference sequence). This CDR3 spans 18 amino acids. The CDR3 nucleotides are TGCAGTGCTAGAGAGAGAGACCCCGCGACAGGGGTGTCCTACGAGCAGTACTTC. Its protein product is CSARERDPATGVSYEQYF.

As to this clonotype: Relative to the germline gene, one junction end is altered; a read error may explain this. This sequence joins TRBV6-4 and TRBJ2-7; 8 nucleotides agree with TRBD1. The germline CDR1 and CDR2 sequences are MRHNA and SNTAGT. The CDR3 sequence is 16 residues long. CDR3 sequence (DNA): TGTGCCAGCAGTGAACAGGGGGGCCTACCCTCCTACGAGCAGGACTTC. It yields the protein CASSEQGGLPSYEQDF.

This clonotype was counted many times. The gene calls are TRBV20-1 and TRBJ2-6; 9 bases line up with TRBD1. The germline V gene encodes CDR1 DFQATT and CDR2 SNEGSKA (reference sequence). The CDR3 is 17 amino acids. V was clipped by 3 bases and J by 2 bases; unmatched bases: 8. The CDR3 DNA is TGCAGTGCTAGGATAGGACAGGGGCTAACTGGGGCCAACGTCCTGACTTTC. Protein sequence: CSARIGQGLTGANVLTF.

V usage is TRBV20-1 and J usage is TRBJ2-1, with TRBD2 identical over 8 bases. The V gene's germline CDR1 is DFQATT and CDR2 SNEGSKA (reference sequence). V lost 3 bases, J lost 5 bases, and 0 bases stayed unmatched. The CDR3 sequence is 12 residues long. CDR3 nucleotides: TGCAGTGCTAGCGGGGGGGACAATGAGCAGTTCTTC. Translation gives CSASGGDNEQFF.

The gene calls are TRBV7-9 and TRBJ1-2, with D possibly TRBD1 on 5 matching bases. The CDR3 sequence is 13 residues long. Germline V gene sequence: CDR1 SEHNR, CDR2 FQNEAQ (reference sequence). Trimming shortened V by 5 bases and J by 3 bases, and 10 bases separated the two germline ends. Written as DNA, the CDR3 is TGTGCCAGCAGCCGAGACAGCCACTATGGCTACACCTTC. It translates to CASSRDSHYGYTF. The full variable domain, completed using reference TRBV7-9 and TRBJ1-2, is DTGVSQNPRHKITKRGQNVTFRCDPISEHNRLYWYRQTLGQGPEFLTYFQNEAQLEKSRLLSDRFSAERPKGSFSTLEIQRTEQGDSAMYLCASSRDSHYGYTFGSGTRLTVV.

This clonotype was picked up one time. The CDR3 reads CATSREPGPSVYGYTF. CDR3 nucleotide sequence: TGTGCCACCAGCAGAGAACCGGGGCCGTCCGTTTATGGCTACACCTTC. The rearrangement links TRBV15 to TRBJ1-2, with D possibly matching TRBD1 (5 bases). The CDR3 spans 16 residues. Germline V gives CDR1 LNHNV, CDR2 YYDKDF (reference sequence). V shed 0 bases and J shed 5 bases, with 16 bases lying between them.

This clonotype has a count of ten or more. The chain carries TRBV7-3 and TRBJ2-3; TRBD2 matches 11 bases. V lost 5 bases to trimming and J lost 8 bases; unmatched junction nucleotides: 9. Germline assignment: CDR1 SGHTA and CDR2 FQGTGA. There are 15 residues in the CDR3. The CDR3 sequence is CASSTGTSGRATQYF. CDR3 nucleotide sequence: TGTGCCAGCAGCACAGGGACTAGCGGACGAGCTACGCAGTATTTT.

The rearrangement uses TRBV7-9 and TRBJ2-2, with D perhaps TRBD1 (6 bases). This CDR3 has 16 amino acids. Germline lookup yields CDR1 SEHNR and CDR2 FQNEAQ (reference sequence). V shed 1 base and J shed 4 bases, with 13 bases lying between them. The CDR3, as DNA: TGTGCCAGCAGCTTAGGGCTTCCAGGGGTCACCGGGGAGCTGTTTTTT. It yields the protein CASSLGLPGVTGELFF.

The V and J genes are TRBV20-1 and TRBJ1-5; 11 bases map to TRBD1. The germline gives CDR1 DFQATT, CDR2 SNEGSKA (reference sequence). The CDR3 is 14 amino acids. The J segment lost 9 bases and the V segment lost 6 bases, leaving 10 bases of the junction unmatched. This CDR3 is CSALEGTGGRPQHF. The CDR3 DNA is TGCAGTGCCCTTGAAGGGACAGGGGGACGGCCCCAGCATTTT.

In its sample, this clonotype was seen many times. The chain is built from TRBV3-1 and TRBJ2-7; possibly TRBD1 for D (6 bases). CDR3 length: 15 amino acids. The germline V gene has CDR1 LGHDT and CDR2 YNNKEL (reference sequence). V lost 0 bases, J lost 9 bases, and 18 bases lay in between. CDR3 residues: CASSQDLARGKVQYF. CDR3 DNA sequence: TGTGCCAGCAGCCAAGATCTCGCCAGGGGCAAGGTGCAGTACTTC.

The chain links TRBV20-1 to TRBJ2-3, with 9 positions matching TRBD2. The V segment lost 6 bases and the J segment 2 bases; nucleotides outside the gene matches: 18. The CDR3 length is 18 residues. Per the germline V gene, CDR1 is DFQATT and CDR2 is SNEGSKA (reference sequence). As DNA, the CDR3 is TGCAGTGCCAGGTTCCTAGCGGGGACCCGGGGTAACACAGATACGCAGTATTTT. Its translation is CSARFLAGTRGNTDTQYF.

This clonotype was seen a single time. The chain recombines TRBV28 with TRBJ2-3; the D is unclear. The germline V gene has CDR1 MDHEN and CDR2 SYDVKM. This CDR3 is built from 15 residues. Between the trimmed V and J ends, which lost 5 bases and 3 bases, there was a span of 15 bases. This CDR3 reads CASSPPGPSTDTQYF. The CDR3 DNA sequence: TGTGCCAGCAGTCCTCCGGGCCCCAGTACAGATACGCAGTATTTT.

Many counts were recorded for this clonotype. This chain links TRBV12-3 or TRBV12-4 with TRBJ2-7, with TRBD2 matching 11 bases. The CDR3 length is 15 residues. The J segment lost 12 bases and the V segment lost 6 bases, leaving 16 bases of the junction unmatched. The CDR3 protein is CASSKTTSGGRQGYF. The CDR3 bases are TGTGCCAGCAGCAAGACTACTAGCGGGGGCCGCCAAGGGTACTTC.

J is TRBJ2-3 and V is TRBV20-1; TRBD2 matches at 14 bases. The germline CDR1 and CDR2 sequences are DFQATT and SNEGSKA (reference sequence). The CDR3 spans 15 residues. J gave up 3 bases and V 3 bases, and 2 bases lay outside the gene matches. CDR3 nucleotide sequence: TGCAGTGCTAGGACTAGCGGGGGGGCGACAGATACGCAGTATTTT. This sequence encodes CSARTSGGATDTQYF.

The V gene is TRBV2, the J gene TRBJ2-5, with TRBD1 as a possible D gene (6 bases). This CDR3 comprises 16 residues. CDR1 is SNHLY and CDR2 is FYNNEI in the germline V gene. V shed 3 bases and J shed 0 bases, with 14 bases lying between them. CDR3 sequence reads: CASSELLGANQETQYF. CDR3 bases: TGTGCCAGCAGTGAGTTGCTGGGGGCTAACCAAGAGACCCAGTACTTC.

The rearrangement links TRBV2 to TRBJ2-7, with 7 bases identical to TRBD1. Germline CDR1 is SNHLY and CDR2 is FYNNEI. The CDR3 spans 15 residues. The V gene end was trimmed by 4 bases and the J gene end by 2 bases; junction bases not matched to a gene: 8. The CDR3 DNA is TGTGCCAGCAGTGCCAACCGACAGGGCCCCTACGAGCAGTACTTC. Protein: CASSANRQGPYEQYF. Full variable domain (remainder filled in from reference TRBV2 and TRBJ2-7): EPEVTQTPSHQVTQMGQEVILRCVPISNHLYFYWYRQILGQKVEFLVSFYNNEISEKSEIFDDQFSVERPDGSNFTLKIRSTKLEDSAMYFCASSANRQGPYEQYFGPGTRLTVT.

This clonotype appeared a few times. The chain is built from TRBV30 and TRBJ2-7; 7 bases are a match to TRBD2. The germline V gene has CDR1 GTSNPN and CDR2 SVGIG (reference sequence). The ends lost 4 bases at V and 8 bases at J; junction bases unmatched: 8. The CDR3 consists of 12 residues. This CDR3 reads CAWTRGFHKQYF. CDR3 DNA sequence: TGTGCCTGGACGCGGGGGTTCCACAAGCAGTACTTC.

Concerning this clonotype: A much larger clonotype is one base distant, so this may be a read error. The V gene is TRBV20-1, the J gene TRBJ2-7; 7 positions agree with TRBD1. This CDR3 is 13 amino acids long. V was pared by 6 bases and J by 5 bases, with 10 bases of the junction left unmatched. Germline CDR1 and CDR2: DFQATT and SNEGSKA (reference sequence). The CDR3: CSARRGLGDEQYF. The CDR3 DNA reads as TGCAGTGCCCGTAGGGGGCTAGGGGACGAGCAGTACTTC.

The rearrangement joins TRBV29-1 to TRBJ2-5; TRBD1 might be the D (5 bases). The closer fit of TRBJ2-7 to the DNA end suggests the J call may be wrong. The CDR3 runs 13 residues. The V gene's germline CDR1 is SQVTM and CDR2 ANQGSEA. CDR3 residues: CSVEQGTPYEQYF. The CDR3 DNA sequence: TGCAGCGTTGAACAGGGTACCCCCTACGAGCAGTACTTC.

The genes are TRBV28 and TRBJ1-1; 7 bases line up with TRBD1. With 7 bases clipped from V and 7 bases from J, the junction kept 9 bases outside the gene matches. The germline gives CDR1 MDHEN, CDR2 SYDVKM. The CDR3 is made up of 13 amino acids. The CDR3 DNA sequence: TGTGCCAGCATCCAGGGGGGGAGGATTGAAGCTTTCTTT. Amino acid sequence: CASIQGGRIEAFF.